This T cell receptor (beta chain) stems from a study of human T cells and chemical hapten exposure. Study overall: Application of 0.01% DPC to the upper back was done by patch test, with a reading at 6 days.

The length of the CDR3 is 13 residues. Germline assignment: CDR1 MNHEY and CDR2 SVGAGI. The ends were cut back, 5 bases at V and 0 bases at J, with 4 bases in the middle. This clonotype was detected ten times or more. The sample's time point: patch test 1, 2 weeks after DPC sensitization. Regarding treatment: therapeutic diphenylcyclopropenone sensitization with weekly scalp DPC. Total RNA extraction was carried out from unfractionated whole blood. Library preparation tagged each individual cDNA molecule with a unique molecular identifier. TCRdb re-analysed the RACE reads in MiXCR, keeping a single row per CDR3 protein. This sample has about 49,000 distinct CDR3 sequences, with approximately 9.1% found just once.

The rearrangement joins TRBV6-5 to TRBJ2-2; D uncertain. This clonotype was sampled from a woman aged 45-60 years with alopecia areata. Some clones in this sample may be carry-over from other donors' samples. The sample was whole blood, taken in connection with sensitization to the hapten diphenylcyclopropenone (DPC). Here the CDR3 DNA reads TGTGCCAGCAGTCGATCGAACACCGGGGAGCTGTTTTTT. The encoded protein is CASSRSNTGELFF.